These 17 T cell receptor beta chains were sequenced from one sample in a study of blood T cell repertoires in COVID-19 (TCRdb year 2020). Receptors were amplified or captured by the immunoSEQ multiplex PCR assay. The table was pulled from immuneACCESS by TCRdb, which kept in-frame rearrangements only. Such tables lose some clones; where checked, under half of the loss comes from unresolved V genes, and the rest has no known cause. This sample has approximately 330,000 clones in its table, and around 89% of those were observed once. The leading ten clones occupy roughly 1% of the sample. Sequenced material: peripheral blood. The receptors stem from a woman aged 40 to 50 with COVID-19, enrolled during active disease.

This clone was observed a few times. V gene TRBV12-3 or TRBV12-4 combines with J gene TRBJ2-7, with a tentative D call TRBD1 (5 bases). Trimming shortened V by 2 bases and J by 4 bases, and 9 bases separated the two germline ends. The CDR3 runs 13 residues. CDR3 DNA: TGTGCCAGCAGTTTACAGGACACGTACGAGCAGTACTTC. Encoded protein: CASSLQDTYEQYF.

The chain uses TRBV4-1 and TRBJ2-5; 11 bases are a match to TRBD2. The CDR3 is made up of 16 amino acids. Per germline, CDR1 MGHRA and CDR2 YSYEKL. The V segment lost 1 base and the J segment 1 base; nucleotides outside the gene matches: 2. In DNA form, the CDR3 reads TGCGCCAGCAGCCAAGCTAGCGGGAGGTTCCAAGAGACCCAGTACTTC. This codes for CASSQASGRFQETQYF.

V and J are TRBV10-3 and TRBJ2-1; 8 positions match TRBD1. After removal of 6 bases from V and 2 bases from J, the junction contained 6 bases not matched to a gene. The CDR3 extends over 15 amino acids. From germline, CDR1 is ENHRY and CDR2 SYGVKD. The CDR3 here is CAISDRQGPYNEQFF. In DNA form, the CDR3 reads TGTGCCATCAGCGATCGACAGGGGCCCTACAATGAGCAGTTCTTC.

The V call is TRBV27, the J call TRBJ2-7, with TRBD2 matching 7 bases. Trimming at V came to 4 bases and at J to 0 bases, leaving 9 bases not matched to a gene. The CDR3 is 16 amino acids. CDR1 MNHEY and CDR2 SMNVEV come from the germline V gene (reference sequence). CDR3: CASSSSRGTVSYEQYF. CDR3 nucleotides: TGTGCCAGCAGTTCATCGCGGGGGACGGTCTCCTACGAGCAGTACTTC.

The chain links TRBV5-4 to TRBJ1-1; 8 nucleotides line up with TRBD1. V lost 0 bases, J lost 2 bases, and 6 bases stayed unmatched. The CDR3 is 16 amino acids. Germline V gene data show CDR1 as SGHNT and CDR2 as YYREEE (reference sequence). The DNA for the CDR3 is TGTGCCAGCAGCTTGGCCGGACAGGGAAGAAACACTGAAGCTTTCTTT. This codes for CASSLAGQGRNTEAFF.

The chain joins TRBV4-1 to TRBJ2-3; 9 bases are shared with TRBD1. The junction had 12 bases not matched to a gene; V was cut back by 5 bases and J by 0 bases. From germline, CDR1 is MGHRA and CDR2 YSYEKL. CDR3 length: 18 residues. CDR3: CASSYRPWTGDSTDTQYF. In DNA form, the CDR3 reads TGCGCCAGCAGCTACCGACCTTGGACAGGGGACAGCACAGATACGCAGTATTTT.

The chain couples TRBV6-6 to TRBJ1-1; 7 nucleotides align to TRBD1. The CDR3 has 14 residues. Trimming cost V 0 bases and J 6 bases; bases outside gene matches: 4. Germline values: CDR1 MNHNY, CDR2 SVGAGI (reference sequence). DNA of the CDR3: TGTGCCAGCAGTTACTCCTCGGGACAGTCTGAAGCTTTCTTT. It translates to CASSYSSGQSEAFF.

A word on this clone: An end of the junction does not agree with germline; a read error may underlie this. This rearrangement joins TRBV7-7 to TRBJ2-5; D remains unclear. Germline CDR1 is SSHAT and CDR2 is FNYEAQ (reference sequence). The CDR3 is made up of 12 amino acids. The CDR3: CASSPIGETQYF. The CDR3 region has the DNA TGTGCTAGCAGCCCAATCGGGGAGACCCAGTACTTC.

This chain links TRBV16 with TRBJ1-2, with TRBD1 matching 12 bases. The CDR3 length is 17 residues. The junction had 11 bases not matched to a gene; V was cut back by 1 base and J by 8 bases. In germline, CDR1 is KGHSY, CDR2 FQNENV. CDR3 sequence (DNA): TGTGCCAGCAGCCAATTCGGGACAGGGGGCGCCGGGGTAGGCTACACCTTC. This sequence encodes CASSQFGTGGAGVGYTF.

CDR3 coding DNA: TGTGCCAGCAGCCCTCCGGGACAGACATACACCGGGGAGCTGTTTTTT. Protein product: CASSPPGQTYTGELFF. The V gene is TRBV5-6, the J gene TRBJ2-2; 7 bases line up with TRBD1. The CDR3 consists of 16 residues. Germline CDR1 and CDR2: SGHDT and YYEEEE. V shed 4 bases, J shed 3 bases, and the junction held 9 bases outside the gene matches.

The chain uses TRBV5-1 and TRBJ2-3, with 8 bases lining up with TRBD1. The V segment lost 4 bases and the J segment 2 bases; nucleotides outside the gene matches: 3. The CDR3 runs to 14 residues. In germline, CDR1 is SGHRS, CDR2 YFSETQ. CDR3 in amino acids: CASSPGQVTDTQYF. CDR3 nucleotide sequence: TGCGCCAGCAGCCCGGGACAGGTCACAGATACGCAGTATTTT.

V gene TRBV7-3 combines with J gene TRBJ2-1, with a tentative D call TRBD1 (6 bases). CDR1 is SGHTA, CDR2 FQGTGA, per germline. V gave up 5 bases and J gave up 7 bases, with 18 bases separating them. This CDR3 spans 15 amino acids. CDR3: CASSKQGTLWNEQFF. For the CDR3, the DNA is TGTGCCAGCAGCAAACAGGGCACTTTATGGAATGAGCAGTTCTTC.

This clone appeared a single time. This chain links TRBV7-2 with TRBJ1-5, with D possibly being TRBD1 (5 bases). With 3 bases removed from V and 2 bases from J, the gap between germline ends came to 8 bases. This CDR3 spans 14 amino acids. The germline CDR1 and CDR2 sequences are SGHTA and FQGNSA. Here the CDR3 reads CASSFRRGNQPQHF. The CDR3 DNA is TGTGCCAGCAGCTTCCGCAGGGGCAATCAGCCCCAGCATTTT.

This rearrangement joins TRBV5-1 to TRBJ1-1; D possibly corresponds to TRBD1 (6 bases). Germline V gene lookup returns CDR1 SGHRS and CDR2 YFSETQ. V lost 5 bases, J lost 6 bases, and 17 bases lay in between. This CDR3 comprises 14 residues. The DNA of the CDR3 is TGCGCCAGCAGTAGGGACAAGAAAGGGTCTGAAGCTTTCTTT. It is translated as CASSRDKKGSEAFF.

The chain uses TRBV19 and TRBJ2-7; no definite D call. Per germline, CDR1 LNHDA and CDR2 SQIVND (reference sequence). There are 13 residues in the CDR3. Deletions cut 2 bases from V and 1 base from J, with 6 bases between. The CDR3 loop is CASSITESYEQYF. The CDR3 nucleotides read TGTGCCAGTAGTATAACAGAGTCCTACGAGCAGTACTTC.

This sequence joins TRBV28 and TRBJ2-7; 7 bases agree with TRBD2. CDR1 MDHEN and CDR2 SYDVKM come from the germline V gene. V shed 3 bases and J 4 bases; nucleotides not matched to a gene: 6. This CDR3 is built from 14 residues. The CDR3 nucleotides are TGTGCCAGCAGTTTGGGGCTAGCGGTGTACGAGCAGTACTTC. Encoded protein: CASSLGLAVYEQYF.

The chain carries TRBV5-1 and TRBJ2-1; 11 nucleotides line up with TRBD2. Losses at the gene ends were 5 bases for V and 5 bases for J; bases not matched to a gene: 9. This CDR3 comprises 16 residues. Per germline, CDR1 SGHRS and CDR2 YFSETQ. CDR3 DNA sequence: TGCGCCAGCAGTCCAACTTCTAGCGGGGGGAACAATGAGCAGTTCTTC. Amino acid sequence: CASSPTSSGGNNEQFF.